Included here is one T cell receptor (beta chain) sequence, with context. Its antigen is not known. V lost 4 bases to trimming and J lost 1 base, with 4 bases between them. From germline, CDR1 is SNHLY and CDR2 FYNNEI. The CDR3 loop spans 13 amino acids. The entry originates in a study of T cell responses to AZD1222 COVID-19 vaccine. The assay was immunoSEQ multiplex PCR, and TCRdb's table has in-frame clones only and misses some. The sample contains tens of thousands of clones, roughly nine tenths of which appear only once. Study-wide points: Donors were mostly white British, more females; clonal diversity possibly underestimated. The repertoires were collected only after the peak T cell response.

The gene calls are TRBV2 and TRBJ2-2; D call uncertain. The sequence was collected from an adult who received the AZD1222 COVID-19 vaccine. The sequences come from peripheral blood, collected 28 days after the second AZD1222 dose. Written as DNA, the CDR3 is TGTGCCAGCAGTGTGCAGAACACCGGGGAGCTGTTTTTT. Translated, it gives CASSVQNTGELFF.